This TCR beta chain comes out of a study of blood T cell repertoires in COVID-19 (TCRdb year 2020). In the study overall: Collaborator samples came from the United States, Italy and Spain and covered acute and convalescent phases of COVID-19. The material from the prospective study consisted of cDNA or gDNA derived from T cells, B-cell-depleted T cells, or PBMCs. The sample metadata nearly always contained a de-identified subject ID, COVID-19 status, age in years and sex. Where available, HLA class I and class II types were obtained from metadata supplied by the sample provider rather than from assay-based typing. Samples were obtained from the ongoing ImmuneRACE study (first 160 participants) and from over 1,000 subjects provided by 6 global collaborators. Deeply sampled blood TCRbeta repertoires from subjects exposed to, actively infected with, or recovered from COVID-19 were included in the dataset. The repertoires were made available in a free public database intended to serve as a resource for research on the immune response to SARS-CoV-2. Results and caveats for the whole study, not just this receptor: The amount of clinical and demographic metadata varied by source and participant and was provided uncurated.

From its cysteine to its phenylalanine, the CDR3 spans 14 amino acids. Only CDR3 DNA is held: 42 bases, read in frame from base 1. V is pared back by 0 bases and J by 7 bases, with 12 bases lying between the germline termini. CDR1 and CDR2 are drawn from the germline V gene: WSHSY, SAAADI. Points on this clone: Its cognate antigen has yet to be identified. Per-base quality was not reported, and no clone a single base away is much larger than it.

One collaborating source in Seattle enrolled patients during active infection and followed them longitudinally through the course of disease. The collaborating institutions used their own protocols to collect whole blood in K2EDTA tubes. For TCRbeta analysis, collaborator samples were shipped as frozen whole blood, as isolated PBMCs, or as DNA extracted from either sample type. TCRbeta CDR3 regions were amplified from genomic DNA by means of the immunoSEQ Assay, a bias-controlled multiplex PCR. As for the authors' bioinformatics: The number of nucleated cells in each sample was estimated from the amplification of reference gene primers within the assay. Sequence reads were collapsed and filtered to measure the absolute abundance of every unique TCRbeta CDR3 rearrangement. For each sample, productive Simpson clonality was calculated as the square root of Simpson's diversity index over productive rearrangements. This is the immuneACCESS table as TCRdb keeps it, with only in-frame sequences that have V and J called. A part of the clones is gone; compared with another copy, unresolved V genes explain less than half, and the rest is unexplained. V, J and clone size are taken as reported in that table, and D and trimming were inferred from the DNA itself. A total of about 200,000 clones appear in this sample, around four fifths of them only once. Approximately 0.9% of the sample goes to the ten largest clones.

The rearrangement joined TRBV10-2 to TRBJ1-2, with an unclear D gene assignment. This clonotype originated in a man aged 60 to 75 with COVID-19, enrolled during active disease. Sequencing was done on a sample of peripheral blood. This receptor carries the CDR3 CASSESAPSGGYTF. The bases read TGCGCCAGCAGTGAGTCGGCCCCCAGCGGTGGCTACACCTTC.